Described below is a single TCR beta chain sequence and its context. This sample stems from a study of blood T cell repertoires in COVID-19. At the level of the study: Sites in the United States, Italy and Spain provided acute and convalescent COVID-19 samples. Nucleic acid was either cDNA or gDNA, and it came from T cells, B-cell-depleted T cells, or PBMCs.

Source study methods: For nucleated cells, counts were estimated from reference gene primer amplification. Libraries were prepared by immunoSEQ multiplex PCR; TCRdb keeps only in-frame clonotypes and omits some of them. For V, J and clone size, that table is used; D and trimming come from the DNA. The data show about 300,000 clones, around 87% seen once. The CDR3 sequence is 15 residues long. The V end lost 8 bases, the J end lost 0 bases, and 14 bases lay between the germline ends. From germline, CDR1 is SNHLY and CDR2 FYNNEI. V and J are TRBV2 and TRBJ1-3; D perhaps matches TRBD1 (5 bases). The specimen was peripheral blood. This clonotype was obtained from a young man with active or convalescent COVID-19. The DNA for the CDR3 is TGTGCCAGCCTTGTTCGGGGGTACTCTGGAAACACCATATATTTT. It yields the protein CASLVRGYSGNTIYF.